The table lists the clone carrying this TCR beta chain with a few counts. Antigen: not known. These data belong to a study of shared clonotypes between healthy human individuals. The V segment lost 5 bases and the J segment 3 bases; nucleotides outside the gene matches: 8. The CDR3 runs 15 residues. The germline CDR1 and CDR2 sequences are SGHVS and FQNEAQ. Findings and caveats of the study: Among the subsets, naive ones generally showed larger estimated richness than memory ones. Sharing across a few donors was seen in 4% to 5.5% of naive CD4 clonotypes. Against clonotypes common to all four donors, non-shared ones had lower generation probabilities.

The method was immunoSEQ multiplex PCR; TCRdb's version includes in-frame clones alone and lacks a portion of them. Of about 680,000 clones listed, approximately 90% are singletons. Terminally differentiated effector memory CD45RA+ cells were left out of the naive CD8 fraction, which was CD45RO-negative and positively selected for CCR7. The donors were all Caucasian adults (living in Nashville, Tennessee). This chain joins TRBV7-8 and TRBJ2-7; 9 bases map to TRBD2. Sequenced material: naive CD8+ T cells sorted from blood. The receptor's source is a man younger than 45 in good health. The DNA for the CDR3 is TGTGCCAGCAGCGACGGGGCGGGAGGGCACTACGAGCAGTACTTC. Translated: CASSDGAGGHYEQYF.